Following are 30 T cell receptor beta chains from one sample sequenced in a study of blood T cell repertoires in COVID-19. Clones were read by immunoSEQ multiplex PCR, and TCRdb kept only the in-frame ones, dropping some. Of about 60,000 clones listed, roughly 84% were seen once; the top ten hold approximately 17%. The sequenced material came from peripheral blood. These receptors were taken from a man in his sixties or seventies with active COVID-19.

The CDR3 region is CASSLGRTGRSSGELFF. The CDR3 nucleotides read TGTGCCAGCAGCTTAGGCCGGACAGGGAGGTCATCCGGGGAGCTGTTTTTT. The J gene is TRBJ2-2, the V gene TRBV11-2; 8 bases agree with TRBD1. The CDR3 covers 17 residues. The germline V gene encodes CDR1 SGHAT and CDR2 FQNNGV. J was trimmed by 6 bases and V by 1 base; bases with no gene match: 10. Full variable domain (rest looked up from reference TRBV11-2 and TRBJ2-2): EAGVAQSPRYKIIEKRQSVAFWCNPISGHATLYWYQQILGQGPKLLIQFQNNGVVDDSQLPKDRFSAERLKGVDSTLKIQPAKLEDSAVYLCASSLGRTGRSSGELFFGEGSRLTVL.

The chain links TRBV23-1 to TRBJ1-2; the match to TRBD1 covers 9 bases. TRBV23-1 is classed as an ORF, of uncertain function. The CDR3 runs 18 residues. J lost 4 bases, V lost 0 bases, and 12 bases had no gene match. The chain's CDR3 is CASSQSPPHRGQVYGYTF. For the CDR3, the DNA is TGCGCCAGCAGTCAATCGCCCCCCCACAGGGGGCAGGTCTATGGCTACACCTTC.

This clone is a singleton in its sample. The J gene is TRBJ2-7, the V gene TRBV15; D is perhaps TRBD1 (6 bases). The CDR3 totals 15 residues. Trimming shortened V by 3 bases and J by 0 bases, and 12 bases separated the two germline ends. Germline CDR1 reads LNHNV; CDR2 reads YYDKDF (reference sequence). DNA for the CDR3: TGTGCCACCAGCAGTGGAGGACAGAACTCCTACGAGCAGTACTTC. This encodes CATSSGGQNSYEQYF.

The chain has TRBV24-1 and TRBJ2-1; the match to TRBD2 covers 10 bases. J gave up 7 bases and V 1 base, and 9 bases lay outside the gene matches. Germline values: CDR1 KGHDR, CDR2 SFDVKD. The CDR3 is 17 amino acids. Written as DNA, the CDR3 is TGTGCCACCAGTGATTTATCTTCTAGCGGGAGAACGAATGAGCAGTTCTTC. It codes for CATSDLSSSGRTNEQFF.

The chain uses TRBV19 and TRBJ2-7, with 12 bases aligning to TRBD2. The CDR3 consists of 15 residues. Trimming at V came to 6 bases and at J to 0 bases, leaving 3 bases not matched to a gene. CDR1 and CDR2 (germline): LNHDA, SQIVND (reference sequence). In DNA, the CDR3 is TGTGCCAGTAGCGCTAGCGGGGGGGTCTCCTACGAGCAGTACTTC. It encodes CASSASGGVSYEQYF.

V and J are TRBV15 and TRBJ2-5; D is unclear. Germline lookup yields CDR1 LNHNV and CDR2 YYDKDF (reference sequence). V gave up 1 base and J gave up 3 bases, with 3 bases separating them. The CDR3 covers 12 residues. The CDR3 bases are TGTGCCACCAGCAGAGCCAAAGAGACCCAGTACTTC. It yields the protein CATSRAKETQYF.

CDR3 DNA sequence: TGTGCCACCTGGGACAGGGCCTCCTTTAACTATGGCTACACCTTC. Its translation is CATWDRASFNYGYTF. This sequence joins TRBV15 and TRBJ1-2; 9 bases map to TRBD1. The J segment lost 1 base and the V segment lost 8 bases, leaving 8 bases of the junction unmatched. CDR3 size: 15 residues. Germline values: CDR1 LNHNV, CDR2 YYDKDF (reference sequence).

The rearrangement joins TRBV5-4 to TRBJ1-2; TRBD1 matches at 12 bases. This CDR3 is built from 16 residues. J gave up 5 bases and V 4 bases, and 9 bases lay outside the gene matches. The germline V gene has CDR1 SGHNT and CDR2 YYREEE (reference sequence). CDR3 in DNA: TGTGCCAGCAGCCTGGGGACAGGGGGCGTACCTTATGGCTACACCTTC. Amino acid sequence: CASSLGTGGVPYGYTF.

The chain recombines TRBV19 with TRBJ1-2; tentatively, D is TRBD1 (6 bases). CDR1 and CDR2 from the germline V gene are LNHDA and SQIVND (reference sequence). The V and J ends lost 5 bases and 6 bases respectively, with 16 bases between them. The CDR3 runs to 14 residues. CDR3 DNA: TGTGCCAGTAGTCTACGGGACATGGAAGATGGCTACACCTTC. The encoded protein is CASSLRDMEDGYTF.

This chain uses TRBV20-1 with TRBJ1-2; possible D gene TRBD1, 5 bases. The germline CDR1 and CDR2 sequences are DFQATT and SNEGSKA (reference sequence). The length of the CDR3 is 11 residues. Between the trimmed V and J ends, which lost 7 bases and 8 bases, there was a span of 14 bases. The CDR3 region is CSVPMKGGYTF. In DNA form, the CDR3 reads TGCAGTGTTCCAATGAAGGGGGGCTACACCTTC.

The chain is built from TRBV27 and TRBJ2-2; D is perhaps TRBD2 (6 bases). The CDR3 is made up of 13 amino acids. Trimming took 6 bases from V and 6 from J, leaving 11 bases between them. From germline, CDR1 is MNHEY and CDR2 SMNVEV (reference sequence). For the CDR3, the DNA is TGTGCCAGCAGATCGACTAGGGCCGGGGAGCTGTTTTTT. Its translation is CASRSTRAGELFF.

This clone has only a few counts. This sequence joins TRBV13 and TRBJ1-2; the match to TRBD1 covers 10 bases. V shed 5 bases and J 8 bases; nucleotides not matched to a gene: 5. The CDR3 runs to 13 residues. Germline V gives CDR1 PRHDT, CDR2 FYEKMQ (reference sequence). Here the CDR3 DNA reads TGTGCCAGCAGCCCCTGGACAGGGGGAGGCTACACCTTC. Translation gives CASSPWTGGGYTF.

The table lists this clone with a few counts. The chain couples TRBV11-2 to TRBJ1-2; no definite D call. Germline V gives CDR1 SGHAT, CDR2 FQNNGV. The CDR3 spans 15 residues. The ends were cut back, 0 bases at V and 3 bases at J, with 11 bases in the middle. The CDR3 spells CASSLDTSDYYGYTF. The CDR3, as DNA: TGTGCCAGCAGCTTAGATACCTCGGACTACTATGGCTACACCTTC.

The gene calls are TRBV7-2 and TRBJ1-1, with a tentative D call TRBD1 (6 bases). CDR1 and CDR2 from the germline V gene are SGHTA and FQGNSA. Trimming took 8 bases from V and 5 from J, leaving 18 bases between them. The CDR3 loop spans 14 amino acids. The CDR3 region is CASGLGGAWTEAFF. The CDR3 coding sequence is TGTGCCAGCGGTTTGGGGGGGGCATGGACTGAAGCTTTCTTT.

The chain carries TRBV7-2 and TRBJ2-1; perhaps TRBD1 as D (6 bases). The CDR3 is made up of 12 amino acids. The germline gives CDR1 SGHTA, CDR2 FQGNSA. The V end was cut by 4 bases, the J end by 9 bases, with 10 bases between. CDR3 in amino acids: CASSSQGSEQFF. The CDR3 DNA reads as TGTGCCAGCAGCTCACAGGGTTCTGAGCAGTTCTTC. Full variable domain (rest looked up from reference TRBV7-2 and TRBJ2-1): GAGVSQSPSNKVTEKGKDVELRCDPISGHTALYWYRQSLGQGLEFLIYFQGNSAPDKSGLPSDRFSAERTGGSVSTLTIQRTQQEDSAVYLCASSSQGSEQFFGPGTRLTVL.

The chain couples TRBV5-4 to TRBJ2-2; TRBD2 matches at 12 bases. The CDR3 is 16 amino acids. Trimming removed 4 bases from V and 7 bases from J; junction bases left unmatched: 8. CDR1 SGHNT and CDR2 YYREEE come from the germline V gene (reference sequence). The CDR3 here is CASSNGLAGIVGELFF. The CDR3 bases are TGTGCCAGCAGCAACGGACTAGCGGGAATAGTCGGGGAGCTGTTTTTT.

This chain links TRBV27 with TRBJ2-7; 11 bases are a match to TRBD2. With 6 bases clipped from V and 6 bases from J, the junction kept 4 bases outside the gene matches. Germline-derived CDR1 and CDR2 are MNHEY and SMNVEV (reference sequence). This CDR3 spans 13 amino acids. The CDR3 nucleotides are TGTGCCAGCAGATCGCTAGCGGGAGGCGAGCAGTACTTC. This encodes CASRSLAGGEQYF.

This clone was counted once. The chain recombines TRBV19 with TRBJ2-3; TRBD2 aligns across 8 bases. CDR3 size: 16 residues. Looked up from germline, CDR1 is LNHDA and CDR2 is SQIVND (reference sequence). Unmatched junction bases numbered 6, after V lost 4 bases and J lost 0 bases. The CDR3 protein is CASSRKIAGSTDTQYF. The CDR3 nucleotides read TGTGCCAGTAGTAGAAAGATAGCGGGGAGCACAGATACGCAGTATTTT.

The rearrangement joins TRBV11-2 to TRBJ2-7, with D perhaps matching TRBD1 (6 bases). In germline, CDR1 is SGHAT, CDR2 FQNNGV. V shed 5 bases and J shed 4 bases, with 24 bases lying between them. This CDR3 spans 17 amino acids. CDR3 in amino acids: CASSTRPGHLGGYEQYF. As DNA, the CDR3 is TGTGCCAGCAGCACCCGCCCGGGACATCTAGGGGGATACGAGCAGTACTTC. Looking up the rest from reference TRBV11-2 and TRBJ2-7 gives the full variable domain: EAGVAQSPRYKIIEKRQSVAFWCNPISGHATLYWYQQILGQGPKLLIQFQNNGVVDDSQLPKDRFSAERLKGVDSTLKIQPAKLEDSAVYLCASSTRPGHLGGYEQYFGPGTRLTVT.

V gene TRBV12-3 or TRBV12-4 combines with J gene TRBJ2-1; 7 bases align to TRBD2. The CDR3 length is 12 residues. The ends lost 6 bases at V and 5 bases at J; junction bases unmatched: 1. As DNA, the CDR3 is TGTGCCAGCAGGGCGGGAGACAATGAGCAGTTCTTC. Translated, it gives CASRAGDNEQFF.

The rearrangement links TRBV2 to TRBJ2-7; possibly TRBD1 for D (6 bases). The CDR3 runs to 12 residues. Germline loops: CDR1 SNHLY, CDR2 FYNNEI. Trimming shortened V by 5 bases and J by 5 bases, and 10 bases separated the two germline ends. CDR3 protein: CASSTGFNEQYF. The DNA for the CDR3 is TGTGCCAGCAGTACAGGGTTCAACGAGCAGTACTTC.

The chain is built from TRBV9 and TRBJ2-7; tentative D call: TRBD2 (6 bases). The V gene lost 0 bases and the J gene lost 6 bases, with 10 bases spanning the gap. Germline assignment: CDR1 SGDLS and CDR2 YYNGEE. The CDR3 loop spans 13 amino acids. CDR3 in DNA: TGTGCCAGCAGCGTAGTTTTGGGGGGCGAGCAGTACTTC. Its protein is CASSVVLGGEQYF.

The CDR3 sequence is CASSSTGEETQYF. CDR3 nucleotide sequence: TGTGCCAGCAGCTCGACAGGGGAGGAGACCCAGTACTTC. The chain carries TRBV7-3 and TRBJ2-5, with 8 positions matching TRBD1. Losses at the gene ends were 4 bases for V and 5 bases for J; bases not matched to a gene: 3. The CDR3 is made up of 13 amino acids. Looked up from germline, CDR1 is SGHTA and CDR2 is FQGTGA.

The rearrangement links TRBV5-1 to TRBJ2-1, with 9 bases fitting TRBD1. Trimming took 4 bases from V and 6 from J; bases not matched to a gene: 11. The germline V gene encodes CDR1 SGHRS and CDR2 YFSETQ. CDR3 size: 16 residues. The CDR3 DNA is TGCGCCAGCAGCCCTCTATCGGGACAGGGTGCCAATGAGCAGTTCTTC. Its translation: CASSPLSGQGANEQFF.

The CDR3 loop is CASSDQRVTDTQYF. Written as DNA, the CDR3 is TGTGCCAGCAGTGACCAGCGAGTCACAGATACGCAGTATTTT. This sequence joins TRBV25-1 and TRBJ2-3; D unclear. This CDR3 spans 14 amino acids. Germline-derived CDR1 and CDR2 are MGHDK and SYGVNS. The germline V and J ends were trimmed by 3 bases and 2 bases, with 9 bases remaining between them.

V usage is TRBV11-2 and J usage is TRBJ1-2; 7 bases agree with TRBD1. With V trimmed by 5 bases and J by 8 bases, 5 bases remained unmatched. The CDR3 consists of 12 residues. From germline, CDR1 is SGHAT and CDR2 FQNNGV. The CDR3 sequence is CASSEGARGYTF. The CDR3 DNA follows: TGTGCCAGCAGCGAGGGGGCGAGGGGCTACACCTTC.

The J gene is TRBJ2-7, the V gene TRBV6-5, with 9 bases identical to TRBD2. The CDR3 covers 14 residues. Germline CDR1 MNHEY, CDR2 SVGAGI. J lost 6 bases, V lost 6 bases, and 9 bases had no gene match. CDR3 bases: TGTGCCAGCAGAAAGGGACTAGCTGTCGGCGAGCAGTACTTC. It yields the protein CASRKGLAVGEQYF.

J is TRBJ2-7 and V is TRBV27; D is perhaps TRBD1 (5 bases). The germline V and J ends were trimmed by 5 bases and 7 bases, with 18 bases remaining between them. The CDR3 spans 14 residues. Germline V CDR1 and CDR2: MNHEY, SMNVEV (reference sequence). The CDR3 here is CASSPLNPSGEQYF. The CDR3 DNA reads TGTGCCAGCAGTCCCCTGAATCCTTCAGGGGAGCAGTACTTC.

The J gene is TRBJ2-1, the V gene TRBV7-9; D perhaps matches TRBD1 (5 bases). The CDR3 covers 14 residues. The V gene lost 1 base and the J gene lost 9 bases, with 13 bases spanning the gap. The germline gives CDR1 SEHNR, CDR2 FQNEAQ (reference sequence). The CDR3: CASSLEGLAIEQFF. The CDR3 coding sequence is TGTGCCAGCAGCTTAGAGGGGCTGGCAATTGAGCAGTTCTTC.

The chain employs TRBV3-1 (or the pseudogene TRBV3-2) and TRBJ2-7; TRBD2 agrees at 11 bases. CDR1 and CDR2 from the germline V gene are LGHDT and YNNKEL (reference sequence). Trimming cost V 10 bases and J 6 bases; bases outside gene matches: 8. The CDR3 sequence is 13 residues long. The CDR3 DNA follows: TGTGCCACCAGAAGGCTAGCGGGAGGCGAGCAGTACTTC. Translated: CATRRLAGGEQYF.